This TCR beta chain emerged from a study of blood T cell repertoires in COVID-19. Overall study: From the United States, Italy and Spain came samples of acute and convalescent COVID-19. The cDNA or gDNA used as material had been derived from T cells, B-cell-depleted T cells, or PBMCs.

The V gene lost 3 bases and the J gene lost 0 bases, with 5 bases spanning the gap. This CDR3 region has 13 residues. Germline-derived CDR1 and CDR2 are ENHRY and SYGVKD. Authors' analysis steps: It was from reference gene primer amplification that nucleated cell counts were estimated. Sequencing was performed with immunoSEQ multiplex PCR; in TCRdb, only in-frame clones are kept and a portion is missing. Clone size and V and J calls were adopted from that table, with D and trimming inferred from the DNA. Altogether almost 50,000 clones are present, around 90% being singletons, with the ten largest covering about 3.8%.

The sequencing input was peripheral blood. This TCR came from a human donor in a cohort sampled during active COVID-19. This rearrangement joins TRBV10-3 to TRBJ1-2; no reliable D call. The CDR3 loop is CAISDGTNYGYTF. CDR3 DNA: TGTGCCATCAGTGACGGGACTAACTATGGCTACACCTTC.